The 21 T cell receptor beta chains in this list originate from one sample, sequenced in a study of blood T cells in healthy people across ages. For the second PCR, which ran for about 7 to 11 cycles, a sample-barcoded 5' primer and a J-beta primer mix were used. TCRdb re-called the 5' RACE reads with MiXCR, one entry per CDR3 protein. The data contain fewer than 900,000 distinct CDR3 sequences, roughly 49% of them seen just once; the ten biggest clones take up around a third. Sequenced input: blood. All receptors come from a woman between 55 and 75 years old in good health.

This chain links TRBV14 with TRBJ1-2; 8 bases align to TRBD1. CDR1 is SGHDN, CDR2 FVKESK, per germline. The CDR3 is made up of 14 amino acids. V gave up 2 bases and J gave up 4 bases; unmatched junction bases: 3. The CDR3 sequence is CASSQRQGSYGYTF. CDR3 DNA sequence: TGTGCCAGCAGCCAACGACAGGGGTCCTATGGCTACACCTTC.

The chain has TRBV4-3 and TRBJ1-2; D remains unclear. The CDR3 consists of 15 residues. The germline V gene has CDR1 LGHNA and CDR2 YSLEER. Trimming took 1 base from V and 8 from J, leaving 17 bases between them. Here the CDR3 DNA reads TGCGCCAGCAGCCAAGTTCCCTGGGCAACGGGAGGCTACACCTTC. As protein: CASSQVPWATGGYTF.

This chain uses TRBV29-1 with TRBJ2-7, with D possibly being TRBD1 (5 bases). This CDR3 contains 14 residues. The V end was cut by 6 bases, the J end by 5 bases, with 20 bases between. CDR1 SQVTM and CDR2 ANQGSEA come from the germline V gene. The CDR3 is CSVANSGALNEQYF. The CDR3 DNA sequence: TGCAGCGTGGCCAACAGTGGGGCCCTAAACGAGCAGTACTTC.

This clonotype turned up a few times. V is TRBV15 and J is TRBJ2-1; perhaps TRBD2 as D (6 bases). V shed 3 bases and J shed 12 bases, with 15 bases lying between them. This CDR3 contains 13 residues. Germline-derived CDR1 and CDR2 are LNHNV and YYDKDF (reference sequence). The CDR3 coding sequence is TGTGCCACCAGCAGGTCGTCTATCGGGGGGCAGTTCTTC. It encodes CATSRSSIGGQFF.

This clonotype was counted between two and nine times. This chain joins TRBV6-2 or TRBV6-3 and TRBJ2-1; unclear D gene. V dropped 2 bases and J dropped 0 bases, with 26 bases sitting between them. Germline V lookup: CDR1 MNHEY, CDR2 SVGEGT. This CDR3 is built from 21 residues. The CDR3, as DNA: TGTGCCAGCAGTTACCTCCTCAGCAGCGTCATCCCTTATTTCTCCTACAATGAGCAGTTCTTC. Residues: CASSYLLSSVIPYFSYNEQFF.

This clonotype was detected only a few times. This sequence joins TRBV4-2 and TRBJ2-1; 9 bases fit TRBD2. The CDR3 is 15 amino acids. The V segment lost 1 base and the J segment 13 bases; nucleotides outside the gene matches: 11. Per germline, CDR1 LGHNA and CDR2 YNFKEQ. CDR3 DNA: TGTGCCAGCAGCCAAGTAATGGGGACTAGCCTGGCTCAGTTCTTC. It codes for CASSQVMGTSLAQFF.

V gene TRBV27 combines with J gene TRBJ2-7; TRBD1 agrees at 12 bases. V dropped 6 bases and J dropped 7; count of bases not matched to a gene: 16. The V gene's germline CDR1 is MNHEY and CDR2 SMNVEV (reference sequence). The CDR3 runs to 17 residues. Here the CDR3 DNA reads TGTGCCAGCAGCGGGACAGGGGGCACTCAGCGGTACAATGAGCAGTACTTC. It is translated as CASSGTGGTQRYNEQYF.

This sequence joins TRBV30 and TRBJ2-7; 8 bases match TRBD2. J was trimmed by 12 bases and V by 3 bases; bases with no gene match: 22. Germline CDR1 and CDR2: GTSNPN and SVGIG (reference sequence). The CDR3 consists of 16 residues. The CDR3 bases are TGTGCCTGGAGCGCCCCCGCTGCGGGAGGATCAGTGTCGCCGTACTTC. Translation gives CAWSAPAAGGSVSPYF.

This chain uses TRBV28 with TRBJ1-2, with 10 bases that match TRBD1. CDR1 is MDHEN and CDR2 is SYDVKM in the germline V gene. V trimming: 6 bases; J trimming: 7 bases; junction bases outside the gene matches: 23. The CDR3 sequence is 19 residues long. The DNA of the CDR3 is TGTGCCAGCAGAGTTTCGATGGGACAGGGGAGACTCCTATGGGGTGGCTACACCTTC. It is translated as CASRVSMGQGRLLWGGYTF.

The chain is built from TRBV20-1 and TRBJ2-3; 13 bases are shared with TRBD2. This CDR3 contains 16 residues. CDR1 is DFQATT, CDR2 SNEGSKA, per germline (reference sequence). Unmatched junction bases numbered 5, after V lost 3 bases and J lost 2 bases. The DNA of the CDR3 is TGCAGTGCTAGGGTTACTAGCGGGAGGGCCACAGATACGCAGTATTTT. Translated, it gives CSARVTSGRATDTQYF.

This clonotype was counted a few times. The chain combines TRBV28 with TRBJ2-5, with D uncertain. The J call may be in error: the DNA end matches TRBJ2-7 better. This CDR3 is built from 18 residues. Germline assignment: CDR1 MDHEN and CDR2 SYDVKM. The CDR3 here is CASSYPFKTTQPINEQYF. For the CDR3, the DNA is TGTGCCAGCAGTTACCCCTTTAAGACGACCCAGCCTATCAACGAGCAGTACTTC.

The CDR3 coding sequence is TGCAGTGCTGACTGGGGCCGGGATGAGCAGTTCTTC. It is translated as CSADWGRDEQFF. The J gene is TRBJ2-1, the V gene TRBV20-1; the D gene is possibly TRBD1 (5 bases). Trimming left V 5 bases short and J 8 bases short, with 13 bases between. Germline CDR1 DFQATT, CDR2 SNEGSKA (reference sequence). This CDR3 comprises 12 residues.

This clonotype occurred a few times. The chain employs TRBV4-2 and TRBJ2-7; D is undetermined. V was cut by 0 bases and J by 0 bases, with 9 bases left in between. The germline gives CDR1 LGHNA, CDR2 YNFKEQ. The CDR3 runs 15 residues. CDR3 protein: CASSQDRAVSYEQYF. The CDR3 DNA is TGTGCCAGCAGCCAAGATCGCGCGGTCTCCTACGAGCAGTACTTC.

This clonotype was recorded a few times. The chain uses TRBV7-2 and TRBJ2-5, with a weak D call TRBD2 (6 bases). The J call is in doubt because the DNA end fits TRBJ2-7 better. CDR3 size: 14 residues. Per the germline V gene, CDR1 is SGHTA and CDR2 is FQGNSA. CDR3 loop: CASSLAGGVDEQYF. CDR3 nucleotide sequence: TGTGCCAGCAGCTTAGCCGGGGGTGTGGACGAGCAGTACTTC.

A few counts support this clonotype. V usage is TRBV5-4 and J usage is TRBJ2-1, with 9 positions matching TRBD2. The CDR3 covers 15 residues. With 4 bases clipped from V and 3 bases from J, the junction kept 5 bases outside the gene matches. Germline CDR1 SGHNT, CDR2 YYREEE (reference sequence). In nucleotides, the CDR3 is TGTGCCAGCAGCAGAGCGGGAGGTAACTACAATGAGCAGTTCTTC. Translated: CASSRAGGNYNEQFF. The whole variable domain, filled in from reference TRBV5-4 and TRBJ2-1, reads ETGVTQSPTHLIKTRGQQVTLRCSSQSGHNTVSWYQQALGQGPQFIFQYYREEENGRGNFPPRFSGLQFPNYSSELNVNALELDDSALYLCASSRAGGNYNEQFFGPGTRLTVL.

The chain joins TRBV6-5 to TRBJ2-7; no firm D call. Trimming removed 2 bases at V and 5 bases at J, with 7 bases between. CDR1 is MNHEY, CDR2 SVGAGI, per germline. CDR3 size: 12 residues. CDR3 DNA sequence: TGTGCCAGCAGTTACATCGGCGACGAGCAGTACTTC. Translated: CASSYIGDEQYF.

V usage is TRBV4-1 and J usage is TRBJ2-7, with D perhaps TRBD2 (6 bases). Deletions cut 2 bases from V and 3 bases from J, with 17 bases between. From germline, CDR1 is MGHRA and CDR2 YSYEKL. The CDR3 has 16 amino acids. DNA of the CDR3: TGCGCCAGCAGCCAATCTTATCGGGGGTCAAACTACGAGCAGTACTTC. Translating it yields CASSQSYRGSNYEQYF.

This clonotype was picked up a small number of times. This chain's CDR3 is CSARRDGYTF. In DNA, the CDR3 is TGCAGTGCTAGAAGGGACGGCTACACCTTC. The chain recombines TRBV20-1 with TRBJ1-2, with D perhaps TRBD1 (5 bases). Germline CDR1 is DFQATT and CDR2 is SNEGSKA (reference sequence). The CDR3 consists of 10 residues. V lost 2 bases, J lost 8 bases, and 6 bases lay in between.

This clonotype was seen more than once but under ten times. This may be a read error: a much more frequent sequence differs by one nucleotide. CDR3 coding DNA: TGCAGTGCTAGGCCGAGGCTACTAGCTCCAGATACGCAGTATTTT. Encoded protein: CSARPRLLAPDTQYF. The chain has TRBV20-1 and TRBJ2-3, with D perhaps TRBD2 (6 bases). The V gene lost 3 bases and the J gene lost 4 bases, with 17 bases spanning the gap. Germline loops: CDR1 DFQATT, CDR2 SNEGSKA (reference sequence). The CDR3 has 15 residues.

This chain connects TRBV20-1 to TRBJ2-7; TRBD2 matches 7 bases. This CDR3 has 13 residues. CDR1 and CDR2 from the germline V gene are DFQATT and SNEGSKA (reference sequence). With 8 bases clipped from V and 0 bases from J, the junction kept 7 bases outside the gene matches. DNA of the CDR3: TGCAGTTCTTTTGGGGGGGACTCCTACGAGCAGTACTTC. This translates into CSSFGGDSYEQYF.

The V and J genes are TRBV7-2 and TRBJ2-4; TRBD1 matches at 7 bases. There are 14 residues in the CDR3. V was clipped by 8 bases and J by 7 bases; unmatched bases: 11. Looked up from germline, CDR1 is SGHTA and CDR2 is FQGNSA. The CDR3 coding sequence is TGTGCCAGCGGCTCCGACAGGGTAGTGAACATTCAGTACTTC. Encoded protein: CASGSDRVVNIQYF. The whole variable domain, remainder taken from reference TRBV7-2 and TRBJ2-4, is GAGVSQSPSNKVTEKGKDVELRCDPISGHTALYWYRQSLGQGLEFLIYFQGNSAPDKSGLPSDRFSAERTGGSVSTLTIQRTQQEDSAVYLCASGSDRVVNIQYFGAGTRLSVL.